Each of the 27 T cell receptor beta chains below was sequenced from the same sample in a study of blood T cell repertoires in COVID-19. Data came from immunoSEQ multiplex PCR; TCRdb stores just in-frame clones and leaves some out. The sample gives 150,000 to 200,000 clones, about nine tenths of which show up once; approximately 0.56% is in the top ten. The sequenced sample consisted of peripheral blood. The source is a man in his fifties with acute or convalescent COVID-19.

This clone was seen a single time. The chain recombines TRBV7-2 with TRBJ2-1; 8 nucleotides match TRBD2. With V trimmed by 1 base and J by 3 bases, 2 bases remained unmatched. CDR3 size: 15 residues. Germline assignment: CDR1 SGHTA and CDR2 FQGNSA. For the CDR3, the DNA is TGTGCCAGCAGCTTAGAGACTAGCGTCTACAATGAGCAGTTCTTC. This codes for CASSLETSVYNEQFF.

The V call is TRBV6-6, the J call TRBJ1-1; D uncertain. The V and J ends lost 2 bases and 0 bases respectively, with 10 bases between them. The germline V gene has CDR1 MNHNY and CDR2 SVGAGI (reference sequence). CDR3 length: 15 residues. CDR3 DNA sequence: TGTGCCAGCAGTTACGGGCCGGAAATGAACACTGAAGCTTTCTTT. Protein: CASSYGPEMNTEAFF.

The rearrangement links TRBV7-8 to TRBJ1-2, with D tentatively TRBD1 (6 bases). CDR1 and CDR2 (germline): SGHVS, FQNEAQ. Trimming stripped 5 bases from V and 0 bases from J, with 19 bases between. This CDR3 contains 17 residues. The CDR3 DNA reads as TGTGCCAGCAGCGCCGGCGGGGGCACCACCTCTAACTATGGCTACACCTTC. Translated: CASSAGGGTTSNYGYTF.

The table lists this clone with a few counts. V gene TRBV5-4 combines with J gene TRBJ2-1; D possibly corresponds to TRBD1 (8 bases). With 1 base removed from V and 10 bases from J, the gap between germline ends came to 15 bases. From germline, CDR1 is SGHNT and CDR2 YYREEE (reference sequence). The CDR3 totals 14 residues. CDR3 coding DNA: TGTGCCAGCAGCTTGACAGGGGGGGTCGGGGAGCAGTTCTTC. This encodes CASSLTGGVGEQFF.

CDR3 protein: CASSQDSNYGYTF. Written as DNA, the CDR3 is TGCGCCAGCAGCCAAGACAGTAACTATGGCTACACCTTC. The chain links TRBV4-3 to TRBJ1-2, with unresolved D. The CDR3 extends over 13 amino acids. V was cut by 0 bases and J by 1 base, with 3 bases left in between. From germline, CDR1 is LGHNA and CDR2 YSLEER.

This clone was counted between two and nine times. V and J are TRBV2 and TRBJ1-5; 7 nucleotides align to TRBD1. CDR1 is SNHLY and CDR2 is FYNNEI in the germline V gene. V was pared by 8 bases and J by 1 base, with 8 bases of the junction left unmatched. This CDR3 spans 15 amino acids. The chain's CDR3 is CASRRDSTSNQPQHF. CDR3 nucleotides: TGTGCCAGCCGAAGGGACAGTACAAGCAATCAGCCCCAGCATTTT.

The CDR3 region is CATQGSSYNSPLHF. The CDR3 DNA follows: TGTGCCACACAGGGAAGCTCCTATAATTCACCCCTCCACTTT. V is TRBV6-5 and J is TRBJ1-6, with a weak D call TRBD1 (6 bases). Deletions cut 10 bases from V and 0 bases from J, with 10 bases between. Germline CDR1 reads MNHEY; CDR2 reads SVGAGI. CDR3 length: 14 amino acids.

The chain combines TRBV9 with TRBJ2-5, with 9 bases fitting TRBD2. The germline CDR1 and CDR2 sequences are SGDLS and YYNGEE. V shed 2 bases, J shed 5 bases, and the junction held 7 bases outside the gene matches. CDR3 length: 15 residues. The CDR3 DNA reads TGTGCCAGCAGCGTCGGCGGGAGGGCCGGGGAGACCCAGTACTTC. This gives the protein CASSVGGRAGETQYF.

The CDR3 is CASSLIEGQPQHF. The CDR3 nucleotides are TGTGCCAGCTCCTTAATCGAGGGACAGCCCCAGCATTTT. This chain connects TRBV18 to TRBJ1-5; D unclear. V gave up 6 bases and J gave up 7 bases, with 13 bases separating them. Germline CDR1 and CDR2: KGHSH and LQKENI. The CDR3 is 13 residues long.

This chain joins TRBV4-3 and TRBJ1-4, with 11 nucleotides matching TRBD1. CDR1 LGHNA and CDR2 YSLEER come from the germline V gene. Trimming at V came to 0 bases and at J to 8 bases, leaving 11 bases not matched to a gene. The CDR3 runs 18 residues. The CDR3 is CASSQDLGQGAVGEKLFF. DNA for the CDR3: TGCGCCAGCAGCCAAGATCTCGGACAGGGGGCTGTGGGCGAAAAACTGTTTTTT.

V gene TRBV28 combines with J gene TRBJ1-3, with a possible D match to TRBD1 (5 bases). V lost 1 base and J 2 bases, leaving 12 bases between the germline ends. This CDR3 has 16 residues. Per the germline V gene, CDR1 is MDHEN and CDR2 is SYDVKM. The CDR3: CASSLSQGMTGNTIYF. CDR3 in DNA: TGTGCCAGCAGTTTATCGCAGGGAATGACTGGAAACACCATATATTTT.

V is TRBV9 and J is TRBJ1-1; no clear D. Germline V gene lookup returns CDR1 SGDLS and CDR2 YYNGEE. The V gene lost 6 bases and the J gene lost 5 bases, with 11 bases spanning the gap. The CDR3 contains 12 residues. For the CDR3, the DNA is TGTGCCAGCAACAGTATTAAGACTGAAGCTTTCTTT. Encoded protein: CASNSIKTEAFF. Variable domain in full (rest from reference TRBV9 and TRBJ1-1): DSGVTQTPKHLITATGQRVTLRCSPRSGDLSVYWYQQSLDQGLQFLIQYYNGEERAKGNILERFSAQQFPDLHSELNLSSLELGDSALYFCASNSIKTEAFFGQGTRLTVV.

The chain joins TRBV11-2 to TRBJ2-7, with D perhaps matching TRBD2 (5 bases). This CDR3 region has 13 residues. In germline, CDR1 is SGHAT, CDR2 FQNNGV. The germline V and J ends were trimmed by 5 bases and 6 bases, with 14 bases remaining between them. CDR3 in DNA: TGTGCCAGCAGCAATCGGGGTGGGGTCGAGCAGTACTTC. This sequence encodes CASSNRGGVEQYF.

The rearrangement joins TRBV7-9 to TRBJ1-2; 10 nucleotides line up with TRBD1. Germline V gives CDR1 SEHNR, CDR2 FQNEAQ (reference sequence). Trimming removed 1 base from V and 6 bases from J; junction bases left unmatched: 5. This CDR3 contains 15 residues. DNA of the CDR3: TGTGCCAGCAGCTTAGGGGGACAGGGGTGGAATGGCTACACCTTC. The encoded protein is CASSLGGQGWNGYTF.

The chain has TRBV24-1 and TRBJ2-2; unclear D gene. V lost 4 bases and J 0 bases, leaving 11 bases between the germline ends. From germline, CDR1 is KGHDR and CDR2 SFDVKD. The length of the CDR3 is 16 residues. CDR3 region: CATSDPGLSNTGELFF. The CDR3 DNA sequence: TGTGCCACCAGTGACCCAGGTTTATCGAACACCGGGGAGCTGTTTTTT.

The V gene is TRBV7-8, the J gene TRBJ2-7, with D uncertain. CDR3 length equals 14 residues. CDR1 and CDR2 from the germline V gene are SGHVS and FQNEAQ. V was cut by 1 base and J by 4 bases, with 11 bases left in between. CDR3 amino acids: CASSLDAGVYEQYF. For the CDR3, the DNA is TGTGCCAGCAGCTTAGATGCCGGAGTATACGAGCAGTACTTC. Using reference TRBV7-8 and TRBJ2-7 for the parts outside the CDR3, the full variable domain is GAGVSQSPRYKVAKRGQDVALRCDPISGHVSLFWYQQALGQGPEFLTYFQNEAQLDKSGLPSDRFFAERPEGSVSTLKIQRTQQEDSAVYLCASSLDAGVYEQYFGPGTRLTVT.

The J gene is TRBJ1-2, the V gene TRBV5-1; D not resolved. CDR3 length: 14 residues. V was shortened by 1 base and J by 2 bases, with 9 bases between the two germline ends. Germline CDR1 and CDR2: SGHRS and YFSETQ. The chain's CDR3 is CASSLRSVNYGYTF. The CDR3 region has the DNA TGCGCCAGCAGCTTGAGATCAGTGAACTATGGCTACACCTTC.

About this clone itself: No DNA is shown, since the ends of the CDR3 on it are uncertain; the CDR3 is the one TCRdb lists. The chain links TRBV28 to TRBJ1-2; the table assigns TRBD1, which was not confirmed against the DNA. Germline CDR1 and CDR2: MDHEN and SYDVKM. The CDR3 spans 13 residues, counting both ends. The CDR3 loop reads CASSFLAGYGYTF.

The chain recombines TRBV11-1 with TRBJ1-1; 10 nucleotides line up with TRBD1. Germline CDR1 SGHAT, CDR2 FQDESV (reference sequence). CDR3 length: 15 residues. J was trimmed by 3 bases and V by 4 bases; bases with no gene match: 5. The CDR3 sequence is CASSSGTGAYTEAFF. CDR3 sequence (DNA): TGTGCCAGCAGCTCCGGGACAGGGGCCTACACTGAAGCTTTCTTT.

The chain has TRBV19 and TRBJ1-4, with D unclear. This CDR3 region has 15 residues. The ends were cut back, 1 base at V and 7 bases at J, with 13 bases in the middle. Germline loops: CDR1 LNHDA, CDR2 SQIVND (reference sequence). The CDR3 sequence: CASSIVSGFREKLFF. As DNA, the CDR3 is TGTGCCAGTAGTATAGTATCGGGATTCCGTGAAAAACTGTTTTTT.

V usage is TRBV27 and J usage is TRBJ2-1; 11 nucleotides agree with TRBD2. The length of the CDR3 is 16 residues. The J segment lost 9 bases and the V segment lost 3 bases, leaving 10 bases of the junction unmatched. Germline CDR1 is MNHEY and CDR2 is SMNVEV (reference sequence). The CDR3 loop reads CASSFKLAGGNGEQFF. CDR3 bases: TGTGCCAGCAGTTTCAAGCTAGCGGGAGGCAATGGTGAGCAGTTCTTC.

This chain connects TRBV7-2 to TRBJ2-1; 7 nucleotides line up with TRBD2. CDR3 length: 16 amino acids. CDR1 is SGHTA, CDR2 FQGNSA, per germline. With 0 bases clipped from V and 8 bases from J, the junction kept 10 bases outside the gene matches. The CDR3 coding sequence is TGTGCCAGCAGCTTAGCGGTCCCAGCGGGGAGATATGAGCAGTTCTTC. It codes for CASSLAVPAGRYEQFF.

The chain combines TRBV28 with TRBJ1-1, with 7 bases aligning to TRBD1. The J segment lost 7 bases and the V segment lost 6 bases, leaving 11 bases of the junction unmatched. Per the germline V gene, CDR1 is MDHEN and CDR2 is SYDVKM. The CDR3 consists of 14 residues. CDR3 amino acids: CASSPSRDRYEAFF. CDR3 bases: TGTGCCAGCAGCCCATCCCGGGACAGATATGAAGCTTTCTTT.

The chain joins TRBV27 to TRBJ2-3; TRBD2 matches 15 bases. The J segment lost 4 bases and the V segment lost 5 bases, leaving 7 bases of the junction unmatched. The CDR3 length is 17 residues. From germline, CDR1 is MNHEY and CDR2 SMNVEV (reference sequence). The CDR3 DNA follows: TGTGCCAGCAGTCCCATGGGACTAGCGGGAGGAGCAGATACGCAGTATTTT. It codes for CASSPMGLAGGADTQYF.

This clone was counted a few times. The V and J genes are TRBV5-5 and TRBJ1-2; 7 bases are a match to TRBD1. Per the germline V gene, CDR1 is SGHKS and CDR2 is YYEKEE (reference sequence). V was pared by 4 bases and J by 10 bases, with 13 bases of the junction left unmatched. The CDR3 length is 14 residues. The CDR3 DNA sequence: TGTGCCAGCAGCCCCGACAGGGCCCTTGGGGTCTACACCTTC. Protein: CASSPDRALGVYTF.

The CDR3 DNA sequence: TGTGCCAGTACTAGCAGCCCGAGTCAGCCCCAGCATTTT. This codes for CASTSSPSQPQHF. The V call is TRBV19, the J call TRBJ1-5, with unresolved D. Germline loops: CDR1 LNHDA, CDR2 SQIVND (reference sequence). Trimming removed 7 bases from V and 6 bases from J, with 13 bases in between. The CDR3 is 13 amino acids. The full variable domain, its missing parts supplied by reference TRBV19 and TRBJ1-5, is DGGITQSPKYLFRKEGQNVTLSCEQNLNHDAMYWYRQDPGQGLRLIYYSQIVNDFQKGDIAEGYSVSREKKESFPLTVTSAQKNPTAFYLCASTSSPSQPQHFGDGTRLSIL.

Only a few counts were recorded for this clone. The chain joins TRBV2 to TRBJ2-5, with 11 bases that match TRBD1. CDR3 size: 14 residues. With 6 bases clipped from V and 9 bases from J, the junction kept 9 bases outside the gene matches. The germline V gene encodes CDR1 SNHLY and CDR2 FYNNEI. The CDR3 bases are TGTGCCAGCAGATCGGACAGGGGGCCTCCCCCCCAGTACTTC. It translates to CASRSDRGPPPQYF.